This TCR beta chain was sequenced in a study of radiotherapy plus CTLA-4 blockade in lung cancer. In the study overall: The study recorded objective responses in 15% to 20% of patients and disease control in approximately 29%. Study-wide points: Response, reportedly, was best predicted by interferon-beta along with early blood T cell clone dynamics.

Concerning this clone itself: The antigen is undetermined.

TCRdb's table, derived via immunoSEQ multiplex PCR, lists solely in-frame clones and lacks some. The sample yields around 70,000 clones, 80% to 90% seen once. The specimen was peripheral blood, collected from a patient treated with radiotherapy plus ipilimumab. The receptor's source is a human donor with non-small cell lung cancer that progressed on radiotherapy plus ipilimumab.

The CDR3, as DNA: TGTGCCAGCAGCCCGGACAGGGGGCAGAACACTGAAGCTTTCTTT. The encoded protein is CASSPDRGQNTEAFF. This chain connects TRBV28 to TRBJ1-1; 11 bases match TRBD1. The CDR3 has 15 residues. CDR1 is MDHEN and CDR2 is SYDVKM in the germline V gene. J was trimmed by 1 base and V by 6 bases; bases with no gene match: 4.